This T cell receptor (beta chain) stems from a study of blood T cell repertoires in COVID-19. The overall study: From T cells, B-cell-depleted T cells, or PBMCs came the material, which was cDNA or gDNA.

Participants were aged about 18 to 95 years, lived in about two dozen US areas, and enrolled virtually. The study assigned cohorts using participant-reported clinical history. Cohort 3 recovery required two negative PCRs, clearance, or symptom resolution. The CDR3 runs to 16 residues. V gave up 5 bases and J gave up 5 bases, with 18 bases separating them. Germline CDR1 reads SGHTA; CDR2 reads FQGNSA. TCRdb keeps only in-frame clones here, not all; method: immunoSEQ multiplex PCR. In the table there are around 310,000 clones, nearly 90% of which are singletons. This receptor was taken from a woman between 25 and 40 years old who had recovered from COVID-19. The sequencing input was PBMCs or T cells enriched from blood (not recorded which). The chain carries TRBV7-2 and TRBJ1-4, with a possible D match to TRBD1 (5 bases). CDR3 coding DNA: TGTGCCAGCAGCCCAGATTGGGGCAGACCAAATGAAAAACTGTTTTTT. Protein sequence: CASSPDWGRPNEKLFF.